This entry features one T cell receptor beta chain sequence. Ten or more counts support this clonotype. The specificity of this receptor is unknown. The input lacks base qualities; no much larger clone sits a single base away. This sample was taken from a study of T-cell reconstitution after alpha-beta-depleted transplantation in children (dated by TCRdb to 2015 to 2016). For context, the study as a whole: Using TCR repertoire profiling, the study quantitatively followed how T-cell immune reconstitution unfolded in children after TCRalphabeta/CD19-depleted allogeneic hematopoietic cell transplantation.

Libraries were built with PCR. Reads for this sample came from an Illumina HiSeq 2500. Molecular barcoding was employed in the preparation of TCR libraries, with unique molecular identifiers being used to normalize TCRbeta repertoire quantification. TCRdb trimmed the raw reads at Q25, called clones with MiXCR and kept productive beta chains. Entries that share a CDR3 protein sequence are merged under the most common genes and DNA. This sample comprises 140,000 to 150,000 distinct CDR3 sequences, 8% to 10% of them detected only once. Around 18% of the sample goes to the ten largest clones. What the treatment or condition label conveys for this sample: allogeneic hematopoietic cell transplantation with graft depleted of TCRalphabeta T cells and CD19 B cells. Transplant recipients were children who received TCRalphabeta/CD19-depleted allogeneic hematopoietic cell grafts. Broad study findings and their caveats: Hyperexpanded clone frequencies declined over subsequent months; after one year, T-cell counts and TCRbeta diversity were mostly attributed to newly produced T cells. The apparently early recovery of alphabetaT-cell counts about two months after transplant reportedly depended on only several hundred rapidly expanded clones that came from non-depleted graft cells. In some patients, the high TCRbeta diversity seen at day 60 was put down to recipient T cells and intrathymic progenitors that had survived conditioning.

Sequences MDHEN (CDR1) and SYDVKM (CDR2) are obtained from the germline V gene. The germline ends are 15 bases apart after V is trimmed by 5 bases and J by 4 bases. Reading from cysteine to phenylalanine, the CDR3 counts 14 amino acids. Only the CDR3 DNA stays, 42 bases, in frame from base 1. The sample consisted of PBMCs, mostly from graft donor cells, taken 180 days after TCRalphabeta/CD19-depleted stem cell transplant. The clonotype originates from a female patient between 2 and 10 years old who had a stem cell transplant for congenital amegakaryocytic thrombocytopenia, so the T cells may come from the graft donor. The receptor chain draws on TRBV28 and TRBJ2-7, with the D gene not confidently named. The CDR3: CASSRVVEGYEQYF. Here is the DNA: TGTGCCAGCAGTAGGGTAGTGGAAGGTTACGAGCAGTACTTC.